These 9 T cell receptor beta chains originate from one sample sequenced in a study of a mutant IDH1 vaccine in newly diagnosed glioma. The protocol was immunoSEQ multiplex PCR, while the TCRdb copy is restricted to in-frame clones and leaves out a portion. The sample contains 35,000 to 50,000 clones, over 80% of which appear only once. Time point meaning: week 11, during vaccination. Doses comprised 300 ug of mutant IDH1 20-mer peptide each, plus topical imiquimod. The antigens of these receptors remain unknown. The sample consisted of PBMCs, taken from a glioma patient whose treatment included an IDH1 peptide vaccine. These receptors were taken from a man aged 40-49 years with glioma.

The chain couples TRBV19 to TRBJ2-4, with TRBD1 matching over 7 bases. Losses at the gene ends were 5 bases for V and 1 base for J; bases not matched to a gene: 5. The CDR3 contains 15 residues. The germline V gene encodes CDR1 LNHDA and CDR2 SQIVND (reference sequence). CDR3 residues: CASSEEQGAKNIQYF. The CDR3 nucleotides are TGTGCCAGTAGTGAGGAACAGGGGGCCAAAAACATTCAGTACTTC.

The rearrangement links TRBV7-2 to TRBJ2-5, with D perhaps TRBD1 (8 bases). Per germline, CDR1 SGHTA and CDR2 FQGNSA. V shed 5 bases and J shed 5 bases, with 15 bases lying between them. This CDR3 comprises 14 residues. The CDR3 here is CASSTDRGGETQYF. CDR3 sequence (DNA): TGTGCCAGCAGCACTGACAGGGGAGGGGAGACCCAGTACTTC.

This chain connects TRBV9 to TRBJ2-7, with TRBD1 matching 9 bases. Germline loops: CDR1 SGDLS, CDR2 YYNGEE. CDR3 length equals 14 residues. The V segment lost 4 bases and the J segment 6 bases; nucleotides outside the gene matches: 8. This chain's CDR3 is CASSPEGQGFEQYF. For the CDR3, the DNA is TGTGCCAGCAGCCCTGAGGGACAGGGTTTCGAGCAGTACTTC.

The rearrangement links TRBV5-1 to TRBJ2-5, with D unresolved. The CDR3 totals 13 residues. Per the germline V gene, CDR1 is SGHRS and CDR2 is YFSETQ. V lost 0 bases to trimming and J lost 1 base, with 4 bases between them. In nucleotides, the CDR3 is TGCGCCAGCAGCTTGGAGGGCCAAGAGACCCAGTACTTC. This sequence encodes CASSLEGQETQYF.

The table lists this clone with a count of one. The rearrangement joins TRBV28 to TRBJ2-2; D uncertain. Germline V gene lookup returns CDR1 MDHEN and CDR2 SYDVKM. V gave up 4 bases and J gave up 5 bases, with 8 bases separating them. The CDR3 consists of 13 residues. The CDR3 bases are TGTGCCAGCAGTTCGAGTATGACCGGGGAGCTGTTTTTT. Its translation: CASSSSMTGELFF. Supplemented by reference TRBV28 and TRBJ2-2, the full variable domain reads DVKVTQSSRYLVKRTGEKVFLECVQDMDHENMFWYRQDPGLGLRLIYFSYDVKMKEKGDIPEGYSVSREKKERFSLILESASTNQTSMYLCASSSSMTGELFFGEGSRLTVL.

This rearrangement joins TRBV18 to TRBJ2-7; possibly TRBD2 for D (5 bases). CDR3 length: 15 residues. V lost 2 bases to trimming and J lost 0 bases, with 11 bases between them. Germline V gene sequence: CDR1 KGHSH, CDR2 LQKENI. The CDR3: CASSPGSGSSYEQYF. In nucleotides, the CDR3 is TGTGCCAGCTCACCAGGCTCGGGAAGCTCCTACGAGCAGTACTTC.

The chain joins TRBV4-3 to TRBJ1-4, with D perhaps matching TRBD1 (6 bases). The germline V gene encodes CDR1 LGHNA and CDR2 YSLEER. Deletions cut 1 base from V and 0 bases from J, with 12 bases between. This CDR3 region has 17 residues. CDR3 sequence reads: CASSQVGRGATNEKLFF. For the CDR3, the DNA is TGCGCCAGCAGCCAAGTGGGCAGGGGAGCAACTAATGAAAAACTGTTTTTT.

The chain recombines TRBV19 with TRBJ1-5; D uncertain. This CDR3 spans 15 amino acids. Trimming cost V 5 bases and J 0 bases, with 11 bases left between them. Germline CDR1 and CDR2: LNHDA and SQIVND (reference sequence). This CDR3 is CASSLTDHSNQPQHF. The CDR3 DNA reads TGTGCCAGTAGTCTCACAGATCATAGCAATCAGCCCCAGCATTTT.

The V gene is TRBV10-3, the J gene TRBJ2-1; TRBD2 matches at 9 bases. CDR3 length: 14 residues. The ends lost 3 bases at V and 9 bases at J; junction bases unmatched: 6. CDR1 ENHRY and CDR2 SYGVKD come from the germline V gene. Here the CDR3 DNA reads TGTGCCATCAGTGACCGGACTAGCGTCTTTGAGCAGTTCTTC. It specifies CAISDRTSVFEQFF.